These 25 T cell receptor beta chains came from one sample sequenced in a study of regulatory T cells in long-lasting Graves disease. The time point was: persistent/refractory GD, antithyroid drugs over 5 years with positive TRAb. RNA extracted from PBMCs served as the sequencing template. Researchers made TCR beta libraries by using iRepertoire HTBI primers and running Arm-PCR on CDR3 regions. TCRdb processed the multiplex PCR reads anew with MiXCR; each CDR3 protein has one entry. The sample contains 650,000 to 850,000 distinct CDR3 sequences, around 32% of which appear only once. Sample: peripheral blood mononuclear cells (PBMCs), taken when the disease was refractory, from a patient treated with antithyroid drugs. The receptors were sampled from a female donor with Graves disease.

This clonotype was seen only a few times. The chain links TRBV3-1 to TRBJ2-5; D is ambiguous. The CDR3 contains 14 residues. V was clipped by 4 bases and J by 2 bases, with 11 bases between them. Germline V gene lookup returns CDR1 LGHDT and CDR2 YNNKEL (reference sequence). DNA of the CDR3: TGTGCCAGCAGCCCCCTTACCCTTCAAGAGACCCAGTACTTC. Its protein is CASSPLTLQETQYF.

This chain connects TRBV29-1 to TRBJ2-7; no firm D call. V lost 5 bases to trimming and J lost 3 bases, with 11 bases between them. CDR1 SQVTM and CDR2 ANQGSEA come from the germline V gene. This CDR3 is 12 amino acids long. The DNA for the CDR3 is TGCAGCGTTTTTTGGGATGGCTACGAGCAGTACTTC. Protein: CSVFWDGYEQYF.

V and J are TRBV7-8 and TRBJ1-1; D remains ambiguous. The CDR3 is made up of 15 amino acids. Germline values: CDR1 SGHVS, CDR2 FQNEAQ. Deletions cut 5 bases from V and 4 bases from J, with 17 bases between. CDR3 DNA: TGTGCCAGCAGCGTTGAAGGAGCCTCTGGCACTGAAGCTTTCTTT. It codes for CASSVEGASGTEAFF.

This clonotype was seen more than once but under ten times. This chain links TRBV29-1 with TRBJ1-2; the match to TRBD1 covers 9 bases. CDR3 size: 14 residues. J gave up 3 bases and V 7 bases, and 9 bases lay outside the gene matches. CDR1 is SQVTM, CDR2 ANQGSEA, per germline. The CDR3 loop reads CSGESTGGDYGYTF. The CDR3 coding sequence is TGCAGCGGAGAATCGACAGGGGGAGACTATGGCTACACCTTC.

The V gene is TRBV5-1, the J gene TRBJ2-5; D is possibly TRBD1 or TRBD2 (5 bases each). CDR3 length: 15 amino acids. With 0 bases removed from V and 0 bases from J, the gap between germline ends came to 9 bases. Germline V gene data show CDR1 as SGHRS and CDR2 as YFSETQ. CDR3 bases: TGCGCCAGCAGCTTGGATCGGGGCAACCAAGAGACCCAGTACTTC. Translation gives CASSLDRGNQETQYF.

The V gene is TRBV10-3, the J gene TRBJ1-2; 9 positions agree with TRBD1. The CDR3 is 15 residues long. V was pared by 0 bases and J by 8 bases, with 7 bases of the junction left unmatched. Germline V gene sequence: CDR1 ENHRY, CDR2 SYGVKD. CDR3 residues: CAISESSGQGQGYTF. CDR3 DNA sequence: TGTGCCATCAGTGAGTCATCCGGACAGGGGCAAGGCTACACCTTC.

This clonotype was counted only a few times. The CDR3 sequence is CAWSAGGNTEAFF. CDR3 DNA: TGTGCCTGGAGTGCGGGGGGGAACACTGAAGCTTTCTTT. The chain joins TRBV30 to TRBJ1-1; D perhaps matches TRBD1 (5 bases). The CDR3 has 13 residues. Germline CDR1 reads GTSNPN; CDR2 reads SVGIG (reference sequence). Trimming removed 1 base from V and 1 base from J, with 7 bases in between.

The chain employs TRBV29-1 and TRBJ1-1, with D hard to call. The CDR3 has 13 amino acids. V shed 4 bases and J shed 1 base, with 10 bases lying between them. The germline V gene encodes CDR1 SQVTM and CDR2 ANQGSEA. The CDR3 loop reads CSVALVRNTEAFF. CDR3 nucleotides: TGCAGCGTTGCCTTGGTCAGGAACACTGAAGCTTTCTTT.

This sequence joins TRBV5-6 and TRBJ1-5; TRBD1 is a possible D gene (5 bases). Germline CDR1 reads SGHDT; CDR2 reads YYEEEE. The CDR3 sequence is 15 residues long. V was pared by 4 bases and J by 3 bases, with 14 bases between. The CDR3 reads CASSQGLGDNQPQHF. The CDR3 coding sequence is TGTGCCAGCAGCCAGGGATTGGGTGACAATCAGCCCCAGCATTTT.

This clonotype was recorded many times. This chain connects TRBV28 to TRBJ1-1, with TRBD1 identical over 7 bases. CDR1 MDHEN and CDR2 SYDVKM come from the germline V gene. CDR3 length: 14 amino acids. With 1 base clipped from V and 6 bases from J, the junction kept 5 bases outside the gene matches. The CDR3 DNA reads TGTGCCAGCAGTTTATCGACAGGGTGGGCTGAAGCTTTCTTT. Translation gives CASSLSTGWAEAFF. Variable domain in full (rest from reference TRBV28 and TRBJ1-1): DVKVTQSSRYLVKRTGEKVFLECVQDMDHENMFWYRQDPGLGLRLIYFSYDVKMKEKGDIPEGYSVSREKKERFSLILESASTNQTSMYLCASSLSTGWAEAFFGQGTRLTVV.

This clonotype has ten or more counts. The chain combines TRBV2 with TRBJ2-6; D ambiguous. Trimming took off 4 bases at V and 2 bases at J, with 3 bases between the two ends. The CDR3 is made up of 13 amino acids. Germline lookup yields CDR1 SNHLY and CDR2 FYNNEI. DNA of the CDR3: TGTGCCAGCAGTGGCGCTGGGGCCAACGTCCTGACTTTC. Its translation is CASSGAGANVLTF.

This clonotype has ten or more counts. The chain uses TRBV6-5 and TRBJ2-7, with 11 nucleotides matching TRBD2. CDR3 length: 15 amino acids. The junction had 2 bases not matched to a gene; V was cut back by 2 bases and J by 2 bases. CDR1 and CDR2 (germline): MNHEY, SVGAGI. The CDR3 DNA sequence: TGTGCCAGCAGTTACGGGACTAGCGGAACCTACGAGCAGTACTTC. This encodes CASSYGTSGTYEQYF.

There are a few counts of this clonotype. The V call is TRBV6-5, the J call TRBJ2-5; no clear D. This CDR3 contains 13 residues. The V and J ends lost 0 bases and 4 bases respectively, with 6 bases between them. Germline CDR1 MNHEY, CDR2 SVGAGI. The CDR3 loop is CASSYSISETQYF. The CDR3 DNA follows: TGTGCCAGCAGTTACTCGATTTCAGAGACCCAGTACTTC.

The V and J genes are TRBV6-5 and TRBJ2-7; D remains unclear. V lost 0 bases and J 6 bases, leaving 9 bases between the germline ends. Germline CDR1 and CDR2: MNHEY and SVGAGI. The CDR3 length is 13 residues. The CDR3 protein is CASSYSPGAEQYF. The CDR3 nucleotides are TGTGCCAGCAGTTACTCTCCGGGTGCCGAGCAGTACTTC.

The CDR3 region is CASARTDTQYF. CDR3 coding DNA: TGTGCCAGCGCACGGACAGATACGCAGTATTTT. The chain carries TRBV2 and TRBJ2-3; the D is unclear. V was pared by 8 bases and J by 3 bases, with 6 bases between. The CDR3 is made up of 11 amino acids. Germline CDR1 reads SNHLY; CDR2 reads FYNNEI.

DNA of the CDR3: TGTGCCAGCAGTGACCCTACCCATTTTGGCTACACCTTC. Protein: CASSDPTHFGYTF. The chain carries TRBV25-1 and TRBJ1-2, with D unresolved. This CDR3 region has 13 residues. V was pared by 3 bases and J by 7 bases, with 12 bases between. CDR1 MGHDK and CDR2 SYGVNS come from the germline V gene.

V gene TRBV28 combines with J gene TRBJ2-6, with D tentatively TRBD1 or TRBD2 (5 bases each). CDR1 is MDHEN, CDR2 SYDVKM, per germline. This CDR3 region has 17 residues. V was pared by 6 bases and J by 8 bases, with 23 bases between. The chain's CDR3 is CASSPPGTDLWSNVLTF. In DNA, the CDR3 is TGTGCCAGCAGCCCCCCCGGGACGGACCTCTGGTCCAACGTCCTGACTTTC.

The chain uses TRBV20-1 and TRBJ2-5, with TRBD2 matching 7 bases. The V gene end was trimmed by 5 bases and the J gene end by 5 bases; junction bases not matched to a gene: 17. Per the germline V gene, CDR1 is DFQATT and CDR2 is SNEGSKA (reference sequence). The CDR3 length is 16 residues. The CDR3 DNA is TGCAGTGCTTCCATTGGAAGAGGGAGGGCCTTGGAGACCCAGTACTTC. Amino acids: CSASIGRGRALETQYF.

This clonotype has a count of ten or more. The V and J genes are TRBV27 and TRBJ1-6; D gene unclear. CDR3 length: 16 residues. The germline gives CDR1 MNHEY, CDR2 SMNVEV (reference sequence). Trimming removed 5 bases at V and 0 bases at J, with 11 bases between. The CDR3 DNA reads TGTGCCAGCAGTCGGGCCCTGAGCTCCTATAATTCACCCCTCCACTTT. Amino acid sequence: CASSRALSSYNSPLHF.

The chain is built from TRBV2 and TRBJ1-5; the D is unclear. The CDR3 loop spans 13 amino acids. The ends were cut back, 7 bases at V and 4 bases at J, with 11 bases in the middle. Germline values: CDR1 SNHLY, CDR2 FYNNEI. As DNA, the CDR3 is TGTGCCAGCATTGGGCAGTCAAATCAGCCCCAGCATTTT. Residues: CASIGQSNQPQHF.

The CDR3 DNA is TGTGCCAGCAGCTTAACGAGGGACACAGATACGCAGTATTTT. It encodes CASSLTRDTDTQYF. This chain links TRBV7-3 with TRBJ2-3; tentative D call: TRBD2 (5 bases). From germline, CDR1 is SGHTA and CDR2 FQGTGA. V was trimmed by 0 bases and J by 2 bases, leaving 6 bases between them. This CDR3 is 14 amino acids long.

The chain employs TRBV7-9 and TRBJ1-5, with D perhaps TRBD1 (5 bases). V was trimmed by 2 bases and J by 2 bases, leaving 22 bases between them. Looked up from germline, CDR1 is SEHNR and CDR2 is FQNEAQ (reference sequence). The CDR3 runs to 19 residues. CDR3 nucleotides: TGTGCCAGCAGCTTAACCCCACCAGGGTTAGGTGTTTGCAATCAGCCCCAGCATTTT. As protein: CASSLTPPGLGVCNQPQHF. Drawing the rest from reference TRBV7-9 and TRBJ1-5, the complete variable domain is DTGVSQNPRHKITKRGQNVTFRCDPISEHNRLYWYRQTLGQGPEFLTYFQNEAQLEKSRLLSDRFSAERPKGSFSTLEIQRTEQGDSAMYLCASSLTPPGLGVCNQPQHFGDGTRLSIL.

This chain's CDR3 is CSAQGGTPHWEQYF. The CDR3 DNA is TGCAGTGCCCAAGGTGGGACACCCCATTGGGAGCAGTACTTC. V and J are TRBV20-1 and TRBJ2-7, with D tentatively TRBD1 (6 bases). Germline V gene sequence: CDR1 DFQATT, CDR2 SNEGSKA (reference sequence). V dropped 6 bases and J dropped 7 bases, with 22 bases sitting between them. The CDR3 has 14 residues.

As DNA, the CDR3 is TGTGCCAGCAGCCCGGACCAGGGGAACAATCAGCCCCAGCATTTT. It is translated as CASSPDQGNNQPQHF. The chain uses TRBV9 and TRBJ1-5; D might be TRBD1 (6 bases). Germline V lookup: CDR1 SGDLS, CDR2 YYNGEE. The CDR3 consists of 15 residues. With 4 bases removed from V and 3 bases from J, the gap between germline ends came to 14 bases.

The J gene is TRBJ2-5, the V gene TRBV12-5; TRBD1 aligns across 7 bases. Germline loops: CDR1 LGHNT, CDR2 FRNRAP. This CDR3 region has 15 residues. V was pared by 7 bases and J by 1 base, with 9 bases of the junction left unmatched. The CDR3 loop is CASAEIRTGQETQYF. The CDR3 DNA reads TGTGCTAGTGCCGAGATCCGGACAGGCCAAGAGACCCAGTACTTC. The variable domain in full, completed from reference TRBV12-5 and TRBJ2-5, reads DARVTQTPRHKVTEMGQEVTMRCQPILGHNTVFWYRQTMMQGLELLAYFRNRAPLDDSGMPKDRFSAEMPDATLATLKIQPSEPRDSAVYFCASAEIRTGQETQYFGPGTRLLVL.